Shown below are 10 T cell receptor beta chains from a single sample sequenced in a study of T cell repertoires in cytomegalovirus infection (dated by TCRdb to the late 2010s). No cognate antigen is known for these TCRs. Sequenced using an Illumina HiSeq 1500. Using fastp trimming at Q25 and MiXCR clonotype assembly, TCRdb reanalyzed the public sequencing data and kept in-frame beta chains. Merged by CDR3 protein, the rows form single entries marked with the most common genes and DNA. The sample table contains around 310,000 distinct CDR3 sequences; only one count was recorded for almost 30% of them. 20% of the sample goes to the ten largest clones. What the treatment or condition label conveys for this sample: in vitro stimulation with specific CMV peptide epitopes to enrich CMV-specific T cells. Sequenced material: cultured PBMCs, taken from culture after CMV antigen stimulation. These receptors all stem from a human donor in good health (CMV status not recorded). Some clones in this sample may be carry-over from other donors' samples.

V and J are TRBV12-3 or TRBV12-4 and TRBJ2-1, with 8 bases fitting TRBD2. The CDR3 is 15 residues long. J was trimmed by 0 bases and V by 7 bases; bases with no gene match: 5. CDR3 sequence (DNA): TGTGCCAGCAAACCGAGCGGGAGCTCCTACAATGAGCAGTTCTTC. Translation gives CASKPSGSSYNEQFF.

CDR3: CATSRLGGDTEAFF. The CDR3 coding sequence is TGTGCCACCAGCAGACTGGGGGGGGACACTGAAGCTTTCTTT. V usage is TRBV15 and J usage is TRBJ1-1, with D possibly TRBD1 on 5 matching bases. CDR1 is LNHNV, CDR2 YYDKDF, per germline (reference sequence). The CDR3 consists of 14 residues. V lost 2 bases, J lost 3 bases, and 10 bases lay in between.

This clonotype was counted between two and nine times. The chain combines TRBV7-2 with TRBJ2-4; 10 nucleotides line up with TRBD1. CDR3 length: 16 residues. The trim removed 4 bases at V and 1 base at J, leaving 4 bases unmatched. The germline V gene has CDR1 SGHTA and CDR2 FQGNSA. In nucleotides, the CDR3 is TGTGCCAGCAGCTACCCGGGACAGGGGGCCAAAAACATTCAGTACTTC. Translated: CASSYPGQGAKNIQYF.

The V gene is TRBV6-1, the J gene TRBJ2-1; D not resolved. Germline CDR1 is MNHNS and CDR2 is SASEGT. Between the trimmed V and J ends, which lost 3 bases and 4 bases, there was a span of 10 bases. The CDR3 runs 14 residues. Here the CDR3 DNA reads TGTGCCAGCAGTGATCGGCAGCGTTACAATGAGCAGTTCTTC. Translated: CASSDRQRYNEQFF.

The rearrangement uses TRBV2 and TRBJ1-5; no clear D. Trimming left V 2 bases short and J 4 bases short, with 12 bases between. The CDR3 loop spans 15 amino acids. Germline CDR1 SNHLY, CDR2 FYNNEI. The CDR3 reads CASSEMGVRNQPQHF. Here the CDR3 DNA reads TGTGCCAGCAGTGAAATGGGTGTTCGAAATCAGCCCCAGCATTTT.

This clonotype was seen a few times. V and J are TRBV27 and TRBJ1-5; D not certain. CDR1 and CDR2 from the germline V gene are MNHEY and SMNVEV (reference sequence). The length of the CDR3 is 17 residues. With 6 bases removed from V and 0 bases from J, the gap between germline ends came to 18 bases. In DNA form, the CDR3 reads TGTGCCAGCAGCAAGACAATCAGTGTGTATAGCAATCAGCCCCAGCATTTT. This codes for CASSKTISVYSNQPQHF.

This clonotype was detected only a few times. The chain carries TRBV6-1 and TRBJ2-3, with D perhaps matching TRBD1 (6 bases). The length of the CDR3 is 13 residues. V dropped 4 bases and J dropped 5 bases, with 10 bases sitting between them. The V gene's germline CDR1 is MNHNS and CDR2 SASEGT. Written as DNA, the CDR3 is TGTGCCAGCAGTGTCCGGGACAAAGATACGCAGTATTTT. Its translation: CASSVRDKDTQYF.

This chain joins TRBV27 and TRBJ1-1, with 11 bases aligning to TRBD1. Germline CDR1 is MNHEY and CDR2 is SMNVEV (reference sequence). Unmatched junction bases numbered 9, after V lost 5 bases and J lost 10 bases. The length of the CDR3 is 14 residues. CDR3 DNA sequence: TGTGCCAGCAGTCCCTCGGACAGGGGGCGTGGAGCTTTCTTT. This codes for CASSPSDRGRGAFF.

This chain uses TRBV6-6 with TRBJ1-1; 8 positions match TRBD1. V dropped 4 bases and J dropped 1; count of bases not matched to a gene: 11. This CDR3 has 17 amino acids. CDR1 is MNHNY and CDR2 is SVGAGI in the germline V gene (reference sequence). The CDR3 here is CASSFPGGLGRNTEAFF. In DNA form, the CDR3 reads TGTGCCAGCAGTTTTCCAGGGGGCCTGGGTCGGAACACTGAAGCTTTCTTT.

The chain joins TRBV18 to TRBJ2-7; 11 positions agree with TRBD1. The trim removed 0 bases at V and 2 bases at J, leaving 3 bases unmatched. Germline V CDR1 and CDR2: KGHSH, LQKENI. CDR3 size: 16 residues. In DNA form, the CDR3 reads TGTGCCAGCTCACCACCGAGGGGACAGGGGGCCTACGAGCAGTACTTC. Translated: CASSPPRGQGAYEQYF. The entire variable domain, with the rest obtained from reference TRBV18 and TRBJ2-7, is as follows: NAGVMQNPRHLVRRRGQEARLRCSPMKGHSHVYWYRQLPEEGLKFMVYLQKENIIDESGMPKERFSAEFPKEGPSILRIQQVVRGDSAAYFCASSPPRGQGAYEQYFGPGTRLTVT.